Below are 2 T cell receptor beta chains sequenced from a single sample in a study of blood T cell repertoires in COVID-19. TCRdb's copy holds only in-frame clones and misses some; the assay was immunoSEQ multiplex PCR. The sample lists approximately 200,000 clones; about nine tenths were seen once. The sequenced material came from peripheral blood. The receptors shown here come from a woman in her thirties with acute or convalescent COVID-19.

This chain connects TRBV4-2 to TRBJ2-1, with 11 nucleotides matching TRBD2. The CDR3 runs 17 residues. Germline trimming cut 1 base from V and 6 bases from J; bases unmatched to any gene: 8. CDR1 LGHNA and CDR2 YNFKEQ come from the germline V gene. The CDR3 here is CASSQGSGSGRANEQFF. The DNA of the CDR3 is TGTGCCAGCAGCCAAGGAAGTGGTAGCGGGAGGGCCAATGAGCAGTTCTTC.

DNA of the CDR3: TGCGCCAGCAGCTTGGGGACTAGCGGGATCTCCTACAATGAGCAGTTCTTC. This sequence encodes CASSLGTSGISYNEQFF. The chain is built from TRBV5-1 and TRBJ2-1; 12 nucleotides line up with TRBD2. The germline V gene encodes CDR1 SGHRS and CDR2 YFSETQ. The CDR3 spans 17 residues. After removal of 0 bases from V and 0 bases from J, the junction contained 1 base not matched to a gene. Full variable domain (remainder filled in from reference TRBV5-1 and TRBJ2-1): KAGVTQTPRYLIKTRGQQVTLSCSPISGHRSVSWYQQTPGQGLQFLFEYFSETQRNKGNFPGRFSGRQFSNSRSEMNVSTLELGDSALYLCASSLGTSGISYNEQFFGPGTRLTVL.